This T cell receptor (beta chain) was profiled in a study of blood T cell repertoires in COVID-19. Study background: Sources were T cells, B-cell-depleted T cells, or PBMCs; the material itself was cDNA or gDNA.

Under the authors' procedure: Counts of nucleated cells, estimated from reference gene primer amplification, were obtained. Clones were sequenced by immunoSEQ multiplex PCR, and TCRdb holds only the in-frame ones, with some missing. From that table come the V and J calls and clone size; the DNA was used to work out D and trimming. The sample has roughly 130,000 clones; 80% are singletons. V dropped 4 bases and J dropped 6 bases, with 12 bases sitting between them. Per germline, CDR1 LGHNA and CDR2 YNFKEQ. The CDR3 runs to 13 residues. Sequenced: peripheral blood. The chain employs TRBV4-2 and TRBJ1-2, with D tentatively TRBD1 (6 bases). The TCR comes from a man in his sixties with active or convalescent COVID-19. CDR3 amino acids: CASSLRGGDGYTF. Written as DNA, the CDR3 is TGTGCCAGCAGCCTGCGCGGGGGCGATGGCTACACCTTC.